This T cell receptor beta chain was retrieved from a study of T cell responses to AZD1222 COVID-19 vaccine. Study results and limitations: Spike-specific TCR breadth and depth rose after two AZD1222 doses. Among spike-specific TCRs, nearly half reportedly target unmutated variant regions. Repertoire sampling was restricted to post-peak T cell response timepoints.

This clone was counted once. The antigen is not known. Repertoires were generated with immunoSEQ multiplex PCR, while TCRdb's copy carries only in-frame clones and drops some. This sample has 150,000 to 200,000 clones, with about nine tenths found just once. J was trimmed by 6 bases and V by 0 bases; bases with no gene match: 8. The CDR3 is 17 residues long. Germline assignment: CDR1 ENHRY and CDR2 SYGVKD. The sequence was obtained from an adult in good health. The source material was peripheral blood, sampled on day 0 of AZD1222 vaccination. This rearrangement joins TRBV10-3 to TRBJ2-2; 9 bases are shared with TRBD2. The DNA for the CDR3 is TGTGCCATCAGTGAGTCGTTAGCGGGAGTATATGCCGGGGAGCTGTTTTTT. It specifies CAISESLAGVYAGELFF.